This TCR beta chain was sequenced in a study of T cell responses to AZD1222 COVID-19 vaccine. Repertoires were generated with immunoSEQ multiplex PCR, while TCRdb's copy carries only in-frame clones and drops some. This sample yields around 33,000 clones, of which approximately 90% are seen a single time; 45% to 55% belongs to the top ten. V was clipped by 1 base and J by 8 bases, with 12 bases between them. The CDR3 totals 14 residues. Germline V gene data show CDR1 as SEHNR and CDR2 as FQNEAQ (reference sequence). This sequence joins TRBV7-9 and TRBJ2-1, with D unresolved. This receptor was taken from an adult in good health. This specimen was peripheral blood, taken on day 0 of AZD1222 vaccination. This chain's CDR3 is CASSLERLPHEQFF. In DNA, the CDR3 is TGTGCCAGCAGCTTAGAGAGGCTACCCCATGAGCAGTTCTTC.